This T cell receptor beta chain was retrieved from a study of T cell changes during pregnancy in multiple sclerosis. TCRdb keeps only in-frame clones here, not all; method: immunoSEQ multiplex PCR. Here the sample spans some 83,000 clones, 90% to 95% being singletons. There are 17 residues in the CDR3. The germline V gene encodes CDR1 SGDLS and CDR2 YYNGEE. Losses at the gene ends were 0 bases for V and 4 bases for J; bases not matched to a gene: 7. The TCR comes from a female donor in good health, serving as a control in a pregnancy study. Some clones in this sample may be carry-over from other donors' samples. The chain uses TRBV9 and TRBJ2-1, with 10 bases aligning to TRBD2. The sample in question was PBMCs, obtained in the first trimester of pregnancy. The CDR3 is CASSVVGTSGDYNEQFF. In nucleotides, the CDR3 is TGTGCCAGCAGCGTAGTAGGAACTAGCGGGGATTACAATGAGCAGTTCTTC.